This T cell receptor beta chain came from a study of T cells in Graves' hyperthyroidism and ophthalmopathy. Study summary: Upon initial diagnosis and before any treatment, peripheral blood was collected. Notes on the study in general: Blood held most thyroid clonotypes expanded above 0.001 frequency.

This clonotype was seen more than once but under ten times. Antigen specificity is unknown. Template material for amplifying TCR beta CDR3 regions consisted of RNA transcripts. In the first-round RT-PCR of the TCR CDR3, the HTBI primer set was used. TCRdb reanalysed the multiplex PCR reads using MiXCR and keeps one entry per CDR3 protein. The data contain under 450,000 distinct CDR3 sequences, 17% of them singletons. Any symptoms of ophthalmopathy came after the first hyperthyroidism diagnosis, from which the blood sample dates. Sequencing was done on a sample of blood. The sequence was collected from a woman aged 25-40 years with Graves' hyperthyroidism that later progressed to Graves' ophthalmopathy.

The CDR3 loop is CSVEGRQGGDPDEQYF. The CDR3 DNA reads TGCAGCGTTGAGGGGCGACAGGGCGGGGATCCGGACGAGCAGTACTTC. The chain uses TRBV29-1 and TRBJ2-7; D may be TRBD1 (7 bases). CDR1 and CDR2 from the germline V gene are SQVTM and ANQGSEA. The CDR3 is made up of 16 amino acids. Trimming removed 3 bases at V and 5 bases at J, with 23 bases between.